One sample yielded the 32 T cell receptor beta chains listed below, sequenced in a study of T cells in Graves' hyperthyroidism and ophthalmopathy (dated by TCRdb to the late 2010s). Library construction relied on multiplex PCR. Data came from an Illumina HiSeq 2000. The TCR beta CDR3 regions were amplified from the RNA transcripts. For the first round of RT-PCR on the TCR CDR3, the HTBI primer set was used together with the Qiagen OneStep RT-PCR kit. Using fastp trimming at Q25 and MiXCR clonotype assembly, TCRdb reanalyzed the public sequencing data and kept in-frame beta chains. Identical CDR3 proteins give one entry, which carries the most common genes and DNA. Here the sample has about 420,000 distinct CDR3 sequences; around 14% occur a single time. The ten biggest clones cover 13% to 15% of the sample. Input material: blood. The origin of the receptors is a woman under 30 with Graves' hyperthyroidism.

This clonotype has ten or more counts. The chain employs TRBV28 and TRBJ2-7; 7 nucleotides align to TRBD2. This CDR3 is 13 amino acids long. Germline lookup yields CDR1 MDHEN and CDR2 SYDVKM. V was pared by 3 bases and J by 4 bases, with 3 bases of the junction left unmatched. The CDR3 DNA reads TGTGCCAGCAGTTTCGCGGGAGTTTACGAGCAGTACTTC. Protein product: CASSFAGVYEQYF.

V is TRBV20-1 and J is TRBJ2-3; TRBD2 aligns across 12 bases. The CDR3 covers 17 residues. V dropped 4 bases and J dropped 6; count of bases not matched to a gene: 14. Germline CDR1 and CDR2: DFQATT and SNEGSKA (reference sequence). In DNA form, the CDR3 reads TGCAGTGCTACCCACCGGGGTCTAGCGGGGGGGCGGGATACGCAGTATTTT. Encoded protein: CSATHRGLAGGRDTQYF.

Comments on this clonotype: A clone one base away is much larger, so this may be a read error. The CDR3 DNA is TGTGCCAGCAGTTGCTCGTGGTCCTACGAGCAGTACTTC. Translating gives CASSCSWSYEQYF. The V call is TRBV6-2 or TRBV6-3, the J call TRBJ2-7; D remains ambiguous. The germline gives CDR1 MNHEY, CDR2 SVGEGT. Trimming removed 4 bases from V and 1 base from J, with 8 bases in between. The CDR3 extends over 13 amino acids.

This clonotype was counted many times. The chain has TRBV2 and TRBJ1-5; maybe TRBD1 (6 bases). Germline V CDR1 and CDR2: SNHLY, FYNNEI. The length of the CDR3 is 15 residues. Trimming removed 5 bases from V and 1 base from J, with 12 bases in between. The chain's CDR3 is CASSTDQGSNQPQHF. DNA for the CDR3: TGTGCCAGCAGTACCGACCAGGGGAGCAATCAGCCCCAGCATTTT. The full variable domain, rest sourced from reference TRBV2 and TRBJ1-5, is EPEVTQTPSHQVTQMGQEVILRCVPISNHLYFYWYRQILGQKVEFLVSFYNNEISEKSEIFDDQFSVERPDGSNFTLKIRSTKLEDSAMYFCASSTDQGSNQPQHFGDGTRLSIL.

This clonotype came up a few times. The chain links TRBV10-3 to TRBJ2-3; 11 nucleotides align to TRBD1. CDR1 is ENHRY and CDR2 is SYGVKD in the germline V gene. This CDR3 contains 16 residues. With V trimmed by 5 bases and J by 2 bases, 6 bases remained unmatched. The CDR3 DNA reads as TGTGCCATCAGTTTCCCGGGACAGGGGGTCACAGATACGCAGTATTTT. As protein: CAISFPGQGVTDTQYF.

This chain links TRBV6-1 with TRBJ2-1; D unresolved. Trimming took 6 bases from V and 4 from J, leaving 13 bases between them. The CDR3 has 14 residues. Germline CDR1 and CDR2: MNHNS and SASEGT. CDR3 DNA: TGTGCCAGCAGCTCCAACAGAGCTTACAATGAGCAGTTCTTC. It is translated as CASSSNRAYNEQFF.

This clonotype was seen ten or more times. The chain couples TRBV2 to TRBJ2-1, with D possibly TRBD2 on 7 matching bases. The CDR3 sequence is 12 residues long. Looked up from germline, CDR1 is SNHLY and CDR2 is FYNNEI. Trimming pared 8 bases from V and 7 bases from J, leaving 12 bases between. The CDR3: CASGGAYNEQFF. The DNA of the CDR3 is TGTGCCAGCGGGGGGGCTTATAATGAGCAGTTCTTC.

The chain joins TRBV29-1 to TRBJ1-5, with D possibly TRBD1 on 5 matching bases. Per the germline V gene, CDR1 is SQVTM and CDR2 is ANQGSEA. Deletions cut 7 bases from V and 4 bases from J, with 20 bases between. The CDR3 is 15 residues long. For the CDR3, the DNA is TGCAGCGCACAAGGTGGGGACCTTCCTAATCAGCCCCAGCATTTT. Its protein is CSAQGGDLPNQPQHF.

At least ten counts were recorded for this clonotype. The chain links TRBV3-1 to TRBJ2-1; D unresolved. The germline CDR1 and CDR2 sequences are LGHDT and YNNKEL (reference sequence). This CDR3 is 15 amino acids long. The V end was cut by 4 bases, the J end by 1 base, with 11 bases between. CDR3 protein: CASSPPLRSYNEQFF. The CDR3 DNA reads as TGTGCCAGCAGCCCCCCCCTGAGGTCCTACAATGAGCAGTTCTTC.

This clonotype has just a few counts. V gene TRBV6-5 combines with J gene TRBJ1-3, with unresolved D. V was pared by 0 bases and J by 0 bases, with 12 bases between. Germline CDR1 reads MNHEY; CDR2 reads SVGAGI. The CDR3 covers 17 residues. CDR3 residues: CASSYSSKQASGNTIYF. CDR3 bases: TGTGCCAGCAGTTACTCCTCGAAACAAGCCTCTGGAAACACCATATATTTT.

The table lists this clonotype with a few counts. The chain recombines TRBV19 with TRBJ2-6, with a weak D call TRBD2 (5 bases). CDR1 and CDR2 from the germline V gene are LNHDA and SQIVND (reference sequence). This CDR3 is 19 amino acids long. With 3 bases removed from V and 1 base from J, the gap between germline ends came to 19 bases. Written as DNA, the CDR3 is TGTGCCAGTAGTATTGGAGGTGGCTCTTCTGGGTCTGGGGCCAACGTCCTGACTTTC. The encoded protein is CASSIGGGSSGSGANVLTF.

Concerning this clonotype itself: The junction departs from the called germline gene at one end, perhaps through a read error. CDR3 in amino acids: CASSPLPGPDVGDTEYF. CDR3 DNA sequence: TGTGCCAGCTCACCACTGCCCGGGCCGGACGTGGGAGATACGGAGTATTTT. J is TRBJ2-3 and V is TRBV18, with a weak D call TRBD2 (5 bases). From germline, CDR1 is KGHSH and CDR2 LQKENI. The CDR3 is 17 residues long.

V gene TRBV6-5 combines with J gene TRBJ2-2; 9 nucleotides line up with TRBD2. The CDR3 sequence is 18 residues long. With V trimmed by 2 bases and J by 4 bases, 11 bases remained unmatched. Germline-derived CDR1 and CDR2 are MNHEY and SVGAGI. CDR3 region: CASSYVRPSGTPTGELFF. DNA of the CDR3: TGTGCCAGCAGTTACGTTCGACCTAGCGGGACACCCACCGGGGAGCTGTTTTTT.

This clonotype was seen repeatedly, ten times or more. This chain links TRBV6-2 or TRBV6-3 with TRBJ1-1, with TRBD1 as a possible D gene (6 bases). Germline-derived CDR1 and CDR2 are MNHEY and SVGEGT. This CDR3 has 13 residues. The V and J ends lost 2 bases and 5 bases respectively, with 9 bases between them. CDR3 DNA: TGTGCCAGCAGTTACGGGCAGGGGACTGAAGCTTTCTTT. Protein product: CASSYGQGTEAFF.

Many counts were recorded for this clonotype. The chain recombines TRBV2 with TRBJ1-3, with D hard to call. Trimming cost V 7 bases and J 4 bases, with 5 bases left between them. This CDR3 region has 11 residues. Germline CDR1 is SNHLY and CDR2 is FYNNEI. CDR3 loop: CASTYGNTIYF. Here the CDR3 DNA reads TGTGCCAGCACTTACGGAAACACCATATATTTT.

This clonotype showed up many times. CDR3 DNA: TGTGCCAGCAGGCGGGGACAGAACTCATATCAGCCCCAGCATTTT. Protein product: CASRRGQNSYQPQHF. The chain links TRBV28 to TRBJ1-5; 7 bases are shared with TRBD1. The CDR3 contains 15 residues. V trimming: 6 bases; J trimming: 5 bases; junction bases outside the gene matches: 10. CDR1 MDHEN and CDR2 SYDVKM come from the germline V gene.

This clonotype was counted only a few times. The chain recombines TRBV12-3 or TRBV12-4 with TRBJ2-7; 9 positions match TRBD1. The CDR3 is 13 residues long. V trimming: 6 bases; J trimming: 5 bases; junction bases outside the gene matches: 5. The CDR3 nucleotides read TGTGCCAGCAGGCCGGGACAGGGCCACGAGCAGTACTTC. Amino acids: CASRPGQGHEQYF.

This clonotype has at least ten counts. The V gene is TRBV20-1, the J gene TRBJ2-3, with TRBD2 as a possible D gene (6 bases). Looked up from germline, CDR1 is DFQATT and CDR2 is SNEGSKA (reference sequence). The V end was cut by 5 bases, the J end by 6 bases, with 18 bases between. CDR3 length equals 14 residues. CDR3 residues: CSAPKLGGLDTQYF. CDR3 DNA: TGCAGTGCTCCGAAACTTGGGGGGTTGGATACGCAGTATTTT.

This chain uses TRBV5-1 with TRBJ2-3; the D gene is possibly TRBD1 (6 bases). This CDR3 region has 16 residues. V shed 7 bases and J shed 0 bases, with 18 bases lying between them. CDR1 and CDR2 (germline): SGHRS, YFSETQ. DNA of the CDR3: TGCGCCAGCCGGCTGGACAGAGCTACTAGCACAGATACGCAGTATTTT. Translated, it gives CASRLDRATSTDTQYF.

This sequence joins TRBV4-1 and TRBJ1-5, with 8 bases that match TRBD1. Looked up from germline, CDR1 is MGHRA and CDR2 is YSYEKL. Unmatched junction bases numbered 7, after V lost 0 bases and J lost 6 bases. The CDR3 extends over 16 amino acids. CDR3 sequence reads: CASSQDPGGRSQPQHF. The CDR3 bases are TGCGCCAGCAGCCAAGATCCAGGGGGCAGAAGTCAGCCCCAGCATTTT.

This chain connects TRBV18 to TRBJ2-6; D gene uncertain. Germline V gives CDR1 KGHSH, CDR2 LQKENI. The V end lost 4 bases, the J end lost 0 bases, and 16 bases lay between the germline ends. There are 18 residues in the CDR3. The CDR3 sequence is CASSQLRSADSGANVLTF. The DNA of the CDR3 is TGTGCCAGCTCACAGCTTCGGTCAGCTGACTCTGGGGCCAACGTCCTGACTTTC.

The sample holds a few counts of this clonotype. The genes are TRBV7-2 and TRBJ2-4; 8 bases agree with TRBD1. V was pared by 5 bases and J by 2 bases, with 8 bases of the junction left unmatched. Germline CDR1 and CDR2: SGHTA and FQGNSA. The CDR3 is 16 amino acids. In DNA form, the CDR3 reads TGTGCCAGCAGCCTTGGACAGGGCCCGCCCAAAAACATTCAGTACTTC. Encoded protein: CASSLGQGPPKNIQYF. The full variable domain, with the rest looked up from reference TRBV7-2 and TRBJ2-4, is GAGVSQSPSNKVTEKGKDVELRCDPISGHTALYWYRQSLGQGLEFLIYFQGNSAPDKSGLPSDRFSAERTGGSVSTLTIQRTQQEDSAVYLCASSLGQGPPKNIQYFGAGTRLSVL.

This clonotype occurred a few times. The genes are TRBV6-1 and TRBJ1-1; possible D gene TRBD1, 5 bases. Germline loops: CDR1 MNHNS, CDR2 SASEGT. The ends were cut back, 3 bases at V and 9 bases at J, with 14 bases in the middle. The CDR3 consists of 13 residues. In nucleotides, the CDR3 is TGTGCCAGCAGTGATGGGGGGAGGTTTCAAGCTTTCTTT. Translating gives CASSDGGRFQAFF.

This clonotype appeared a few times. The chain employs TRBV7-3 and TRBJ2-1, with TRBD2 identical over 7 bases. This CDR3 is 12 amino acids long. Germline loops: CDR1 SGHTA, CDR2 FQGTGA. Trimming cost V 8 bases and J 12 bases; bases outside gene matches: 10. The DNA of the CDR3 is TGTGCCAGCGGCTCCCAAGGACTAGGGCAGTTCTTC. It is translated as CASGSQGLGQFF.

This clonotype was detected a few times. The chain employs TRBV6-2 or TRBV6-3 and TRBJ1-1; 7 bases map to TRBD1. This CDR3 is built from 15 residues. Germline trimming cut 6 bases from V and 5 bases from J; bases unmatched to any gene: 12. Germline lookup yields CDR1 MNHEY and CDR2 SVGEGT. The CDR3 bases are TGTGCCAGCAGAGACCCAGCAGGGGGGGATACTGAAGCTTTCTTT. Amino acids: CASRDPAGGDTEAFF.

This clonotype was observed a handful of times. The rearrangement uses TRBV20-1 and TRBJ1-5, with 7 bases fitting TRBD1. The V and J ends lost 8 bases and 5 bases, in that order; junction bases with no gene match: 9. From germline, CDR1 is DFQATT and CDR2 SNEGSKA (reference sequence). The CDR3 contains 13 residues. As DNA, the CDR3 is TGCAGTTGGACCAGGGGGATTGATCAGCCCCAGCATTTT. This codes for CSWTRGIDQPQHF.

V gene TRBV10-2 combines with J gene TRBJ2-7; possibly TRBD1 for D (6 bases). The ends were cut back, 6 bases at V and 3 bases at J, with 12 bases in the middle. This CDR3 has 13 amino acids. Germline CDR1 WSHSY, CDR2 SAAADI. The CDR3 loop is CASRSGTNYEQYF. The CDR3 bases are TGCGCCAGCAGATCCGGGACAAACTACGAGCAGTACTTC.

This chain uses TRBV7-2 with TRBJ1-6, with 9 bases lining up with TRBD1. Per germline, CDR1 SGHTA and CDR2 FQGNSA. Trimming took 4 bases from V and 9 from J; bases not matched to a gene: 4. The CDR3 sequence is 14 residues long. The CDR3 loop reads CASSWDRDSSPLHF. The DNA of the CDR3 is TGTGCCAGCAGCTGGGACAGGGATAGTTCACCCCTCCACTTT. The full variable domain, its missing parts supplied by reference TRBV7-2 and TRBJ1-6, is GAGVSQSPSNKVTEKGKDVELRCDPISGHTALYWYRQSLGQGLEFLIYFQGNSAPDKSGLPSDRFSAERTGGSVSTLTIQRTQQEDSAVYLCASSWDRDSSPLHFGNGTRLTVT.

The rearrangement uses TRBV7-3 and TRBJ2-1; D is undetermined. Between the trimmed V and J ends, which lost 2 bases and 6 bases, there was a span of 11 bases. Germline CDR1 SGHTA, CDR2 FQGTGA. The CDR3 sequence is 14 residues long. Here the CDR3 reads CASSLESRTNEQFF. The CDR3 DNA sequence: TGTGCCAGCAGCTTAGAATCCAGGACCAATGAGCAGTTCTTC.

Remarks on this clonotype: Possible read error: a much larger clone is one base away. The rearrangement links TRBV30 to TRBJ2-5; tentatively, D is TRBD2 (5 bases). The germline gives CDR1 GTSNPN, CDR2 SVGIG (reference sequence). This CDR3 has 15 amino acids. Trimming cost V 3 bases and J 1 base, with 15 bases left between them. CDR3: CAWRTHGKGQETQYF. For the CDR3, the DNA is TGTGCCTGGAGAACCCACGGGAAGGGCCAAGAGACCCAGTACTTC.

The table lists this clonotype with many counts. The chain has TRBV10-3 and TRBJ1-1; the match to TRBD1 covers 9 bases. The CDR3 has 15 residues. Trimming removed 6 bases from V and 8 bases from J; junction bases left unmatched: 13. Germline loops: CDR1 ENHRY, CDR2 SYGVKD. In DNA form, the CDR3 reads TGTGCCATCAGAAGGACCGGGACAGGGTCGGTGGAAGCTTTCTTT. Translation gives CAIRRTGTGSVEAFF.

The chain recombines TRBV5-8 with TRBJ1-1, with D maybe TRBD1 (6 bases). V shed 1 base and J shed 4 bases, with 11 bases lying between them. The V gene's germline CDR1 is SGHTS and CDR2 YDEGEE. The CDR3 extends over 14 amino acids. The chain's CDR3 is CASSLIGQTTEAFF. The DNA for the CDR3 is TGTGCCAGCAGCTTGATAGGACAGACCACTGAAGCTTTCTTT.